The 32 T cell receptor beta chains listed next were all sequenced from one sample in a study of blood T cell repertoires in COVID-19. Repertoires were generated with immunoSEQ multiplex PCR, while TCRdb's copy carries only in-frame clones and drops some. The sample holds 120,000 or so clones, about 74% seen once. Sample: peripheral blood. The receptors were gathered from a man in his sixties with acute or convalescent COVID-19.

The chain uses TRBV4-2 and TRBJ2-3; possibly TRBD1 for D (6 bases). V lost 4 bases and J lost 6, with 14 bases in between. Germline CDR1 reads LGHNA; CDR2 reads YNFKEQ. The CDR3 extends over 14 amino acids. Here the CDR3 DNA reads TGTGCCAGCAGCCCGACAGGCCCTGGGGATACGCAGTATTTT. This sequence encodes CASSPTGPGDTQYF.

The table lists this clone with a few counts. This chain links TRBV7-8 with TRBJ1-6, with 8 bases matching TRBD1. CDR3 length: 19 residues. The germline CDR1 and CDR2 sequences are SGHVS and FQNEAQ. V was clipped by 0 bases and J by 5 bases; unmatched bases: 12. The CDR3 reads CASSLAAGRTGKNNSPLHF. The DNA for the CDR3 is TGTGCCAGCAGCTTAGCGGCTGGGAGGACAGGGAAGAATAATTCACCCCTCCACTTT.

The chain recombines TRBV11-3 with TRBJ2-3; D unresolved. The CDR3 loop spans 14 amino acids. With 5 bases removed from V and 3 bases from J, the gap between germline ends came to 12 bases. Germline CDR1 and CDR2: SGHNT and YENEEA. The CDR3 reads CASSAQFATDTQYF. The CDR3 nucleotides read TGTGCCAGCAGCGCCCAATTTGCGACAGATACGCAGTATTTT.

The gene calls are TRBV4-1 and TRBJ2-1; TRBD1 is a possible D gene (6 bases). V was pared by 0 bases and J by 14 bases, with 14 bases between. The CDR3 totals 13 residues. Per germline, CDR1 MGHRA and CDR2 YSYEKL. The CDR3 loop is CASSQDLRQEKFF. In DNA form, the CDR3 reads TGCGCCAGCAGCCAAGACCTCAGACAGGAGAAGTTCTTC.

The chain employs TRBV24-1 and TRBJ1-5; weak D call: TRBD1 (6 bases). V lost 0 bases and J 11 bases, leaving 22 bases between the germline ends. The germline V gene encodes CDR1 KGHDR and CDR2 SFDVKD. The CDR3 is 17 amino acids. The chain's CDR3 is CATSDLTSGTPGEAQHF. The CDR3 DNA reads TGTGCCACCAGTGATTTGACCTCCGGGACACCGGGCGAGGCCCAGCATTTT.

The chain has TRBV29-1 and TRBJ1-1, with 7 bases lining up with TRBD1. V was clipped by 7 bases and J by 4 bases; unmatched bases: 9. There are 13 residues in the CDR3. Germline CDR1 and CDR2: SQVTM and ANQGSEA. The CDR3 here is CSGERPGGTEAFF. The CDR3 coding sequence is TGCAGCGGCGAGAGACCAGGGGGCACTGAAGCTTTCTTT.

The chain links TRBV10-1 to TRBJ2-7; TRBD1 might be the D (6 bases). Looked up from germline, CDR1 is WNHNN and CDR2 is SYGVQD (reference sequence). There are 12 residues in the CDR3. V lost 7 bases, J lost 5 bases, and 12 bases lay in between. Written as DNA, the CDR3 is TGCGCCAGCATCTCAGGGGAAAACGAGCAGTACTTC. Translating gives CASISGENEQYF.

The chain joins TRBV5-1 to TRBJ1-5, with 8 bases identical to TRBD1. The V and J ends lost 1 base and 6 bases, in that order; junction bases with no gene match: 3. Germline CDR1 SGHRS, CDR2 YFSETQ. This CDR3 is built from 14 residues. DNA for the CDR3: TGCGCCAGCAGCTTGTCAGGGGGCAGTCAGCCCCAGCATTTT. It encodes CASSLSGGSQPQHF.

V gene TRBV5-1 combines with J gene TRBJ1-1, with 9 bases lining up with TRBD1. The V gene end was trimmed by 0 bases and the J gene end by 3 bases; junction bases not matched to a gene: 3. CDR1 and CDR2 (germline): SGHRS, YFSETQ. The CDR3 is made up of 15 amino acids. The DNA for the CDR3 is TGCGCCAGCAGCTTGGGGGACAGGGCGGACACTGAAGCTTTCTTT. It specifies CASSLGDRADTEAFF.

This chain joins TRBV19 and TRBJ1-4; possible D gene TRBD1, 6 bases. The germline V gene encodes CDR1 LNHDA and CDR2 SQIVND (reference sequence). V dropped 0 bases and J dropped 7 bases, with 18 bases sitting between them. The CDR3 sequence is 17 residues long. CDR3 DNA sequence: TGTGCCAGTAGTATAGATCCCCCCGGGGCCAGGGGTGAAAAACTGTTTTTT. This sequence encodes CASSIDPPGARGEKLFF.

The chain uses TRBV3-1 (or the pseudogene TRBV3-2) and TRBJ1-1; D may be TRBD1 (5 bases). Germline-derived CDR1 and CDR2 are LGHDT and YNNKEL (reference sequence). The CDR3 spans 11 residues. The germline V and J ends were trimmed by 3 bases and 7 bases, with 6 bases remaining between them. DNA for the CDR3: TGTGCCAGCAGCCATACAGGTGAAGCTTTCTTT. Amino acid sequence: CASSHTGEAFF.

The chain uses TRBV15 and TRBJ1-2; 7 bases line up with TRBD1. V shed 3 bases, J shed 2 bases, and the junction held 3 bases outside the gene matches. This CDR3 is 14 amino acids long. The germline V gene has CDR1 LNHNV and CDR2 YYDKDF (reference sequence). CDR3 coding DNA: TGTGCCACCAGCAGGGGGGACAGAAACTATGGCTACACCTTC. Amino acids: CATSRGDRNYGYTF.

This chain uses TRBV28 with TRBJ1-5, with 7 bases fitting TRBD1. The germline gives CDR1 MDHEN, CDR2 SYDVKM. After removal of 2 bases from V and 5 bases from J, the junction contained 9 bases not matched to a gene. CDR3 length: 16 amino acids. The CDR3 coding sequence is TGTGCCAGCAGTTTACCCGACAGGGCTCCCTATCAGCCCCAGCATTTT. This sequence encodes CASSLPDRAPYQPQHF.

This clone was observed a handful of times. The CDR3: CATSDDTSSYNSPLHF. The CDR3 coding sequence is TGTGCCACCAGTGATGATACCAGCTCCTATAATTCACCCCTCCACTTT. This chain uses TRBV24-1 with TRBJ1-6; the D is unclear. The germline V gene has CDR1 KGHDR and CDR2 SFDVKD. There are 16 residues in the CDR3. V shed 3 bases and J shed 0 bases, with 8 bases lying between them.

The chain employs TRBV6-6 and TRBJ2-7; 9 bases fit TRBD1. CDR1 and CDR2 (germline): MNHNY, SVGAGI (reference sequence). After removal of 5 bases from V and 2 bases from J, the junction contained 7 bases not matched to a gene. CDR3 length: 15 residues. The CDR3 reads CASSQPGQGTYEQYF. CDR3 in DNA: TGTGCCAGCAGTCAGCCGGGACAGGGTACCTACGAGCAGTACTTC.

In regard to this clone: The junction shows a germline mismatch at one end, possibly a read error. The chain joins TRBV28 to TRBJ1-2; 10 bases are a match to TRBD1. The CDR3 covers 13 residues. The germline CDR1 and CDR2 sequences are MDHEN and SYDVKM. The CDR3 here is CASSTHMGQGRPF. The CDR3 DNA reads as TGTGCCAGCAGTACTCATATGGGACAGGGGAGGCCCTTC.

This chain joins TRBV30 and TRBJ1-6; the D gene is possibly TRBD1 (6 bases). The V end was cut by 4 bases, the J end by 6 bases, with 13 bases between. The CDR3 totals 14 residues. Germline V gene sequence: CDR1 GTSNPN, CDR2 SVGIG (reference sequence). The CDR3 sequence: CAWTEAGANSPLHF. CDR3 nucleotides: TGTGCCTGGACTGAGGCGGGGGCTAATTCACCCCTCCACTTT.

The chain combines TRBV10-3 with TRBJ1-2, with D unclear. The germline CDR1 and CDR2 sequences are ENHRY and SYGVKD. This CDR3 is 14 amino acids long. Trimming left V 0 bases short and J 7 bases short, with 12 bases between. CDR3 bases: TGTGCCATCAGTGAGTCGGCCGACTTGGGTGGCTACACCTTC. Translating it yields CAISESADLGGYTF.

The rearrangement uses TRBV18 and TRBJ2-7; a possible D gene is TRBD2 (6 bases). Trimming cost V 1 base and J 5 bases, with 9 bases left between them. Germline values: CDR1 KGHSH, CDR2 LQKENI. CDR3 length equals 13 residues. The CDR3 DNA is TGTGCCAGCTCACCACGGCCGGGGGACGAGCAGTACTTC. It is translated as CASSPRPGDEQYF.

This clone was seen only once. V gene TRBV14 combines with J gene TRBJ1-2; tentative D call: TRBD1 (6 bases). V was trimmed by 3 bases and J by 4 bases, leaving 9 bases between them. Germline CDR1 and CDR2: SGHDN and FVKESK. CDR3 length: 13 residues. The CDR3 region is CASSHTGSYGYTF. CDR3 sequence (DNA): TGTGCCAGCAGCCATACAGGGAGCTATGGCTACACCTTC.

This clone was seen many times. The chain is built from TRBV9 and TRBJ1-2, with TRBD1 identical over 10 bases. Germline V gives CDR1 SGDLS, CDR2 YYNGEE. Trimming took 3 bases from V and 12 from J; bases not matched to a gene: 11. This CDR3 has 14 residues. The CDR3 here is CASSERDRGSIHTF. CDR3 in DNA: TGTGCCAGCAGCGAACGGGACAGGGGAAGTATTCACACCTTC. The whole variable domain, remainder taken from reference TRBV9 and TRBJ1-2, is DSGVTQTPKHLITATGQRVTLRCSPRSGDLSVYWYQQSLDQGLQFLIQYYNGEERAKGNILERFSAQQFPDLHSELNLSSLELGDSALYFCASSERDRGSIHTFGSGTRLTVV.

As for this clone: Additional DNA sequences in this sample encode the identical CDR3. V gene TRBV6-6 combines with J gene TRBJ2-5; D remains ambiguous. Deletions cut 4 bases from V and 2 bases from J, with 8 bases between. Germline V gives CDR1 MNHNY, CDR2 SVGAGI (reference sequence). CDR3 length: 13 amino acids. The CDR3 DNA sequence: TGTGCCAGCAGTTCGGGTCAACAAGAGACCCAGTACTTC. This encodes CASSSGQQETQYF.

CDR3 residues: CASSQDRTGVIYGYTF. In DNA form, the CDR3 reads TGTGCCAGCAGCCAAGATAGGACAGGGGTAATCTATGGCTACACCTTC. The J gene is TRBJ1-2, the V gene TRBV4-2; the match to TRBD1 covers 9 bases. CDR3 length: 16 residues. Germline V gene lookup returns CDR1 LGHNA and CDR2 YNFKEQ. After removal of 0 bases from V and 4 bases from J, the junction contained 6 bases not matched to a gene.

This clone has only a few counts. The chain couples TRBV7-2 to TRBJ1-6; a weak D match, TRBD1 (5 bases). With 3 bases removed from V and 7 bases from J, the gap between germline ends came to 13 bases. Germline V gives CDR1 SGHTA, CDR2 FQGNSA. The CDR3 has 15 residues. The DNA for the CDR3 is TGTGCCAGCAGCTTCAACCAGGGCACCAATTCACCCCTCCACTTT. It translates to CASSFNQGTNSPLHF.

Worth noting for this clone: Other DNA sequences in the same sample also yield this CDR3. J is TRBJ1-6 and V is TRBV6-5, with D maybe TRBD1 (6 bases). The CDR3 length is 13 residues. Germline CDR1 reads MNHEY; CDR2 reads SVGAGI. Trimming cost V 6 bases and J 5 bases, with 8 bases left between them. The CDR3 reads CASRNRDNSPLHF. Here the CDR3 DNA reads TGTGCCAGCAGGAACAGGGATAATTCACCCCTCCACTTT.

This chain connects TRBV9 to TRBJ2-3; TRBD2 agrees at 10 bases. Germline trimming cut 3 bases from V and 4 bases from J; bases unmatched to any gene: 8. Germline V lookup: CDR1 SGDLS, CDR2 YYNGEE. The CDR3 is made up of 16 amino acids. The CDR3 nucleotides read TGTGCCAGCAGCGGTTCGGGACTAGCGTTCTCAGATACGCAGTATTTT. The encoded protein is CASSGSGLAFSDTQYF. The full variable domain, completed using reference TRBV9 and TRBJ2-3, is DSGVTQTPKHLITATGQRVTLRCSPRSGDLSVYWYQQSLDQGLQFLIQYYNGEERAKGNILERFSAQQFPDLHSELNLSSLELGDSALYFCASSGSGLAFSDTQYFGPGTRLTVL.

This sequence joins TRBV6-5 and TRBJ2-1, with 7 bases fitting TRBD2. The CDR3 covers 15 residues. The germline V gene has CDR1 MNHEY and CDR2 SVGAGI. V shed 7 bases, J shed 0 bases, and the junction held 6 bases outside the gene matches. The CDR3 sequence is CASTRLAGSYNEQFF. The DNA for the CDR3 is TGTGCCAGCACCAGACTAGCAGGCTCCTACAATGAGCAGTTCTTC.

The genes are TRBV5-4 and TRBJ2-3; D perhaps matches TRBD2 (5 bases). The CDR3 is 15 amino acids. Trimming stripped 0 bases from V and 4 bases from J, with 12 bases between. The V gene's germline CDR1 is SGHNT and CDR2 YYREEE (reference sequence). CDR3 residues: CASSLGVGAADTQYF. Written as DNA, the CDR3 is TGTGCCAGCAGCTTGGGTGTGGGAGCTGCAGATACGCAGTATTTT.

The V and J genes are TRBV24-1 and TRBJ2-7; 9 positions match TRBD1. CDR3 length: 14 residues. Unmatched junction bases numbered 5, after V lost 3 bases and J lost 6 bases. Germline lookup yields CDR1 KGHDR and CDR2 SFDVKD. DNA of the CDR3: TGTGCCACCAGTGATAACAGGGGGCCTGGCGAGCAGTACTTC. Residues: CATSDNRGPGEQYF.

The V and J genes are TRBV5-1 and TRBJ1-1, with 8 positions matching TRBD1. This CDR3 has 14 amino acids. Germline lookup yields CDR1 SGHRS and CDR2 YFSETQ. V was pared by 0 bases and J by 5 bases, with 3 bases of the junction left unmatched. The CDR3 coding sequence is TGCGCCAGCAGCTTGGAACAGGGGGGTACTGAAGCTTTCTTT. It translates to CASSLEQGGTEAFF. Looking up the rest from reference TRBV5-1 and TRBJ1-1 gives the full variable domain: KAGVTQTPRYLIKTRGQQVTLSCSPISGHRSVSWYQQTPGQGLQFLFEYFSETQRNKGNFPGRFSGRQFSNSRSEMNVSTLELGDSALYLCASSLEQGGTEAFFGQGTRLTVV.

The V gene is TRBV12-3 or TRBV12-4, the J gene TRBJ1-4, with unresolved D. This CDR3 has 13 residues. Between the trimmed V and J ends, which lost 2 bases and 6 bases, there was a span of 7 bases. CDR3 nucleotide sequence: TGTGCCAGCAGTTTACAGGTGGATGAAAAACTGTTTTTT. It codes for CASSLQVDEKLFF.

This clone was seen a handful of times. The genes are TRBV24-1 and TRBJ1-5; D is possibly TRBD1 (6 bases). The CDR3 has 15 residues. CDR1 KGHDR and CDR2 SFDVKD come from the germline V gene. Trimming took off 4 bases at V and 6 bases at J, with 15 bases between the two ends. The chain's CDR3 is CATSEATGSSQPQHF. In DNA form, the CDR3 reads TGTGCCACCAGTGAGGCCACAGGGTCGAGTCAGCCCCAGCATTTT.